One and the same sample provided the 15 T cell receptor beta chains below, sequenced in a study of beta chain features in type 1 diabetes (dated by TCRdb to between 2018 and 2020). Results and caveats for the whole study, not just this receptor: A moderate but significant shortening of TCRB CDR3 length was observed in type 1 diabetes patients in all four CD4+ subsets.

Receptors were amplified or captured by the immunoSEQ multiplex PCR assay. The High Capacity cDNA Reverse Transcription Kit was used to reverse transcribe all of the isolated RNA, meaning that expressed TCRB transcripts were what got sequenced. In its TCRdb copy, this immuneACCESS table keeps in-frame sequences only and misses some clones. Where compared with another copy, unresolved V genes explain less than half of these, and the others have no known cause. For this sample the table gives 250,000 to 300,000 clones, of which approximately 24% were detected only once. The biggest ten clones account for about 0.011% of the sample. Antigens for these TCRs are unknown. Sequences were obtained from naive CD4+ T cells from blood. The cell subset or site label, as the study defines it: true naive CD4+ T cells. These receptors originate from a woman aged 25 to 39 with type 1 diabetes.

This chain uses TRBV20-1 with TRBJ2-5, with no clear D. V gave up 3 bases and J gave up 3 bases, with 5 bases separating them. There are 11 residues in the CDR3. Germline V gene data show CDR1 as DFQATT and CDR2 as SNEGSKA (reference sequence). CDR3 in DNA: TGCAGTGCTAGCGTAAAAGAGACCCAGTACTTC. It encodes CSASVKETQYF.

The chain recombines TRBV9 with TRBJ2-7; tentatively, D is TRBD1 (6 bases). This CDR3 is built from 13 residues. Germline lookup yields CDR1 SGDLS and CDR2 YYNGEE. V shed 2 bases and J shed 6 bases, with 12 bases lying between them. The CDR3 here is CASSVTGSGEQYF. In DNA form, the CDR3 reads TGTGCCAGCAGCGTTACAGGGAGTGGCGAGCAGTACTTC.

V usage is TRBV18 and J usage is TRBJ2-1; 10 nucleotides match TRBD1. CDR1 is KGHSH, CDR2 LQKENI, per germline. The trim removed 3 bases at V and 12 bases at J, leaving 8 bases unmatched. The CDR3 has 14 residues. For the CDR3, the DNA is TGTGCCAGCTCACCTCCGGGACAGGGGTTTGGGCAGTTCTTC. As protein: CASSPPGQGFGQFF. The full variable domain, its missing parts supplied by reference TRBV18 and TRBJ2-1, is NAGVMQNPRHLVRRRGQEARLRCSPMKGHSHVYWYRQLPEEGLKFMVYLQKENIIDESGMPKERFSAEFPKEGPSILRIQQVVRGDSAAYFCASSPPGQGFGQFFGPGTRLTVL.

This clone was counted a few times. The chain employs TRBV11-1 and TRBJ2-1, with TRBD2 matching over 7 bases. This CDR3 comprises 15 residues. V shed 3 bases and J 3 bases; nucleotides not matched to a gene: 5. Germline assignment: CDR1 SGHAT and CDR2 FQDESV (reference sequence). The chain's CDR3 is CASSLAGAGYNEQFF. The DNA of the CDR3 is TGTGCCAGCAGCTTGGCGGGAGCAGGCTACAATGAGCAGTTCTTC.

This chain uses TRBV28 with TRBJ2-2; D is ambiguous. This CDR3 region has 12 residues. Trimming removed 8 bases at V and 4 bases at J, with 8 bases between. Germline V gives CDR1 MDHEN, CDR2 SYDVKM. The CDR3 DNA reads as TGTGCCAGCCAAATCGGCACCGGGGAGCTGTTTTTT. Its translation is CASQIGTGELFF.

This clone was observed a few times. The gene calls are TRBV7-2 and TRBJ2-3, with D unresolved. Germline CDR1 reads SGHTA; CDR2 reads FQGNSA. CDR3 length equals 14 residues. Trimming cost V 0 bases and J 0 bases, with 4 bases left between them. The CDR3 reads CASSLAYSTDTQYF. CDR3 bases: TGTGCCAGCAGCTTAGCCTACAGCACAGATACGCAGTATTTT.

This chain uses TRBV6-1 with TRBJ2-3; 8 positions agree with TRBD1. From germline, CDR1 is MNHNS and CDR2 SASEGT. The V and J ends lost 0 bases and 4 bases, in that order; junction bases with no gene match: 18. The CDR3 consists of 20 residues. Written as DNA, the CDR3 is TGTGCCAGCAGTGAAGCGCTGCAGGGGGCCACCTTAGGGGTCTCAGATACGCAGTATTTT. Its protein product is CASSEALQGATLGVSDTQYF.

This clone was recorded a few times. The chain recombines TRBV30 with TRBJ2-1, with 7 bases lining up with TRBD2. CDR1 and CDR2 from the germline V gene are GTSNPN and SVGIG (reference sequence). The trim removed 4 bases at V and 6 bases at J, leaving 9 bases unmatched. The CDR3 runs to 14 residues. CDR3 loop: CAWNRGGSGNEQFF. For the CDR3, the DNA is TGTGCCTGGAATCGCGGCGGGAGCGGCAATGAGCAGTTCTTC.

The J gene is TRBJ2-7, the V gene TRBV7-6; 8 nucleotides line up with TRBD2. The length of the CDR3 is 14 residues. Trimming took 5 bases from V and 2 from J; bases not matched to a gene: 5. From germline, CDR1 is SGHVS and CDR2 FNYEAQ. The CDR3, as DNA: TGTGCCAGCAGCCCAACGGGAGGGCCCTACGAGCAGTACTTC. This gives the protein CASSPTGGPYEQYF.

There are a few counts of this clone. The V and J genes are TRBV2 and TRBJ2-1; TRBD2 is a possible D gene (5 bases). Trimming took 6 bases from V and 13 from J, leaving 16 bases between them. This CDR3 has 12 residues. Germline values: CDR1 SNHLY, CDR2 FYNNEI. The CDR3 sequence is CASRPTNPFQFF. CDR3 sequence (DNA): TGTGCCAGCAGGCCGACTAACCCGTTCCAGTTCTTC. Based on the CDR3 plus reference TRBV2 and TRBJ2-1, the full variable domain is EPEVTQTPSHQVTQMGQEVILRCVPISNHLYFYWYRQILGQKVEFLVSFYNNEISEKSEIFDDQFSVERPDGSNFTLKIRSTKLEDSAMYFCASRPTNPFQFFGPGTRLTVL.

The gene calls are TRBV30 and TRBJ1-5, with TRBD1 as a possible D gene (5 bases). V was shortened by 1 base and J by 4 bases, with 14 bases between the two germline ends. The CDR3 totals 15 residues. In germline, CDR1 is GTSNPN, CDR2 SVGIG (reference sequence). CDR3 DNA sequence: TGTGCCTGGAGTGGGGGGGGGTCACATAATCAGCCCCAGCATTTT. Amino acids: CAWSGGGSHNQPQHF.

With regard to this clone: The sample holds other DNA sequences that translate to the same CDR3. The CDR3 here is CASSLGQNTGELFF. CDR3 DNA: TGCGCCAGCAGCTTGGGGCAGAACACCGGGGAGCTGTTTTTT. The rearrangement joins TRBV5-1 to TRBJ2-2; D not resolved. Germline values: CDR1 SGHRS, CDR2 YFSETQ. The CDR3 extends over 14 amino acids. Trimming pared 0 bases from V and 1 base from J, leaving 4 bases between.

The rearrangement links TRBV5-1 to TRBJ2-3; no clear D. Germline CDR1 and CDR2: SGHRS and YFSETQ. Trimming removed 0 bases from V and 0 bases from J, with 8 bases in between. The length of the CDR3 is 15 residues. CDR3 sequence: CASSLGQTSTDTQYF. The CDR3 DNA is TGCGCCAGCAGCTTGGGCCAGACTAGCACAGATACGCAGTATTTT.

This clone was observed a handful of times. J is TRBJ1-5 and V is TRBV30; 7 bases match TRBD1. Trimming removed 1 base from V and 1 base from J; junction bases left unmatched: 4. Germline CDR1 is GTSNPN and CDR2 is SVGIG (reference sequence). The CDR3 has 15 residues. CDR3 nucleotide sequence: TGTGCCTGGAGTGGCGAGACAGGGAGCAATCAGCCCCAGCATTTT. It encodes CAWSGETGSNQPQHF.

The V gene is TRBV4-2, the J gene TRBJ1-5; 9 positions match TRBD1. The CDR3 is 16 amino acids. The J segment lost 6 bases and the V segment lost 4 bases, leaving 10 bases of the junction unmatched. Germline CDR1 and CDR2: LGHNA and YNFKEQ. Here the CDR3 reads CASSPTKGQGGQPQHF. The CDR3 DNA is TGTGCCAGCAGCCCTACTAAGGGACAGGGCGGTCAGCCCCAGCATTTT.